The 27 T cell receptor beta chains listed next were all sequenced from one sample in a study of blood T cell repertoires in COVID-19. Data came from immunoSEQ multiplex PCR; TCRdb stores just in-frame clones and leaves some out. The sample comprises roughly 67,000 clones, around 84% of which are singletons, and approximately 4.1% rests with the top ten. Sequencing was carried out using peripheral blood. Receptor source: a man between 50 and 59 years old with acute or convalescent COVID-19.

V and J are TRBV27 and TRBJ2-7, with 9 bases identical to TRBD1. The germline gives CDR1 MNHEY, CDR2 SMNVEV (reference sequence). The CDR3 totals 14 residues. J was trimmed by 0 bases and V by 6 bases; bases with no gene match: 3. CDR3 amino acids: CASRRGQGSYEQYF. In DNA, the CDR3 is TGTGCCAGCAGGAGGGGACAGGGCTCCTACGAGCAGTACTTC.

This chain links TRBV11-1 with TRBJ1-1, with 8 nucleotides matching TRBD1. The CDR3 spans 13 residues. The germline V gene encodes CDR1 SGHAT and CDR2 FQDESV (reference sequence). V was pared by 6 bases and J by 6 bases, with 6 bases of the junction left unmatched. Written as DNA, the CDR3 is TGTGCCAGCAGACCCGACAGGGGCTCTGAAGCTTTCTTT. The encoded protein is CASRPDRGSEAFF.

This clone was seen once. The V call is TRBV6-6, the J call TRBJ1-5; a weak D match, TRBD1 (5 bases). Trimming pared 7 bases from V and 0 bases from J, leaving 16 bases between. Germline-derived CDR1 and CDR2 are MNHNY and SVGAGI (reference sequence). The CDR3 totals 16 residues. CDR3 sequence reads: CASTKTVKNSNQPQHF. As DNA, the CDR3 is TGTGCCAGCACAAAGACAGTTAAGAATAGCAATCAGCCCCAGCATTTT.

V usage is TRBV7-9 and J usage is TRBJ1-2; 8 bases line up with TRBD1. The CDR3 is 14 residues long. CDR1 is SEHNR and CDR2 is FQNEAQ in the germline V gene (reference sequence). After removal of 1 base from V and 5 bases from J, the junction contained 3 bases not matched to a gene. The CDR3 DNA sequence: TGTGCCAGCAGCTTAGAGGACAGGGAGTATGGCTACACCTTC. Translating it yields CASSLEDREYGYTF.

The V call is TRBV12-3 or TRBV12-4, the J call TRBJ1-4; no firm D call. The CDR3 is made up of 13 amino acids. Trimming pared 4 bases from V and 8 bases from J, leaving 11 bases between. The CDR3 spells CASSSAIREKLFF. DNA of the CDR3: TGTGCCAGCAGTTCCGCTATCCGGGAAAAACTGTTTTTT.

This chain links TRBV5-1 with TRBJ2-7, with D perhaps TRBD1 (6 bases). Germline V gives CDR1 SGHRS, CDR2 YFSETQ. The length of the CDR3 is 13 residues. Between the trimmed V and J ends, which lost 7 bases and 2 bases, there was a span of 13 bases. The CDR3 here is CASPGDLPYEQYF. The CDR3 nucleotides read TGCGCCAGCCCAGGGGACCTACCCTACGAGCAGTACTTC.

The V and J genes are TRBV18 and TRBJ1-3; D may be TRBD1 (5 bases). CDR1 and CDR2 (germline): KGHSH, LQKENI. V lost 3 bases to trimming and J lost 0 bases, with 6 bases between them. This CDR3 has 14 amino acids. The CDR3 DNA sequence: TGTGCCAGCTCACCCGACAGCTCTGGAAACACCATATATTTT. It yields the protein CASSPDSSGNTIYF.

Written as DNA, the CDR3 is TGTGCCAGCAGTTATGGACAGGGTTCATTAGGAAACACCATATATTTT. This sequence encodes CASSYGQGSLGNTIYF. V gene TRBV6-5 combines with J gene TRBJ1-3; TRBD1 matches at 8 bases. Germline V gene lookup returns CDR1 MNHEY and CDR2 SVGAGI. V lost 3 bases and J lost 4; bases outside the gene matches: 8. This CDR3 is 16 amino acids long.

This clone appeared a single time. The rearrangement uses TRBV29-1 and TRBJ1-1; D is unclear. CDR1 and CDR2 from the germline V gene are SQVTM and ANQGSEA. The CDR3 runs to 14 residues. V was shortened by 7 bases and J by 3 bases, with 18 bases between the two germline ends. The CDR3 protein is CSGGSRLGYTEAFF. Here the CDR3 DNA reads TGCAGCGGCGGGAGCCGGCTGGGGTACACTGAAGCTTTCTTT.

Here the CDR3 DNA reads TGCAGTGCTAGTCCCACTAGCGGGATACAAGAGACCCAGTACTTC. Its translation: CSASPTSGIQETQYF. The gene calls are TRBV20-1 and TRBJ2-5; 10 bases are a match to TRBD2. Germline CDR1 and CDR2: DFQATT and SNEGSKA (reference sequence). V lost 3 bases, J lost 2 bases, and 6 bases stayed unmatched. CDR3 length equals 15 residues.

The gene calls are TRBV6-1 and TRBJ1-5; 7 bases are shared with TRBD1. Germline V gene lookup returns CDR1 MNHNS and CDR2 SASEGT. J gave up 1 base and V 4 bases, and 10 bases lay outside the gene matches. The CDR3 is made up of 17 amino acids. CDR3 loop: CASSGPGQRGSNQPQHF. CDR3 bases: TGTGCCAGCAGTGGACCGGGACAGCGTGGGAGCAATCAGCCCCAGCATTTT.

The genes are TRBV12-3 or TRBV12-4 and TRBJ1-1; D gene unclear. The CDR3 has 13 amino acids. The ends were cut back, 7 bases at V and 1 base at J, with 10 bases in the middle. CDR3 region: CASNLGGNTEAFF. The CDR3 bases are TGTGCCAGCAACCTGGGAGGGAACACTGAAGCTTTCTTT.

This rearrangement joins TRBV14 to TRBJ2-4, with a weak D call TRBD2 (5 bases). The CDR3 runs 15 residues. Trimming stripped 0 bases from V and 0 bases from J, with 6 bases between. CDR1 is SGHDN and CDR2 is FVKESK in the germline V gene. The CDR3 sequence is CASSQEAGAKNIQYF. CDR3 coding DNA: TGTGCCAGCAGCCAAGAGGCGGGAGCCAAAAACATTCAGTACTTC. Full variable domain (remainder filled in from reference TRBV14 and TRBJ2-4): EAGVTQFPSHSVIEKGQTVTLRCDPISGHDNLYWYRRVMGKEIKFLLHFVKESKQDESGMPNNRFLAERTGGTYSTLKVQPAELEDSGVYFCASSQEAGAKNIQYFGAGTRLSVL.

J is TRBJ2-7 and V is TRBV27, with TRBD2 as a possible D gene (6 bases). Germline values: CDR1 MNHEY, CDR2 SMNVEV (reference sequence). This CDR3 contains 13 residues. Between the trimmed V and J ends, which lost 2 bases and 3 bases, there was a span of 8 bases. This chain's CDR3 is CASSLRRGYEQYF. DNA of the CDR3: TGTGCCAGCAGTTTACGGAGGGGCTACGAGCAGTACTTC.

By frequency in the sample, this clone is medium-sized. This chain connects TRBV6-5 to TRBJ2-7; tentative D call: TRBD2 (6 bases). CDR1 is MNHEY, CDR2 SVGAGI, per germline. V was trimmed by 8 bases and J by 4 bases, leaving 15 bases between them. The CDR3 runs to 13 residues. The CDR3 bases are TGTGCCAGCGTTGGGACTTCCCTTTACGAGCAGTACTTC. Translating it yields CASVGTSLYEQYF.

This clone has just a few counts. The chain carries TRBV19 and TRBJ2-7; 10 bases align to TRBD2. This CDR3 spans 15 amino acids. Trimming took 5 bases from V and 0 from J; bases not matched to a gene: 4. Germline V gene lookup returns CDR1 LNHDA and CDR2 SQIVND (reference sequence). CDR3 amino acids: CASSLGLAASYEQYF. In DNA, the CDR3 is TGTGCCAGTAGTCTCGGACTAGCGGCCTCCTACGAGCAGTACTTC.

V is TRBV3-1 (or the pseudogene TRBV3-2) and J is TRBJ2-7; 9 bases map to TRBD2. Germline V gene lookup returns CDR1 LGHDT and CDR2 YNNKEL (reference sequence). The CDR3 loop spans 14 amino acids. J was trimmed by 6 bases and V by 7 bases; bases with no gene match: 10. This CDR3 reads CASNSGGRSSEQYF. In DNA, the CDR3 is TGTGCCAGCAATAGCGGGGGCAGGAGTTCCGAGCAGTACTTC.

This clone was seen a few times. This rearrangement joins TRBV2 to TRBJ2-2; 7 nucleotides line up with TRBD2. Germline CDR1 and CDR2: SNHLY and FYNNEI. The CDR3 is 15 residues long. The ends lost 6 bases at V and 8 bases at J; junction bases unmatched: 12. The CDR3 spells CASSEGRSGAGELFF. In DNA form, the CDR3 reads TGTGCCAGCAGCGAGGGGCGGAGCGGGGCTGGGGAGCTGTTTTTT.

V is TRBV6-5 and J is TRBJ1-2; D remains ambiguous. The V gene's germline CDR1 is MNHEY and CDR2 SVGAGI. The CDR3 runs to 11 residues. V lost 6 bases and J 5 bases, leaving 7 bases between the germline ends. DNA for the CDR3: TGTGCCAGCAGGACCGGGTATGGCTACACCTTC. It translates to CASRTGYGYTF.

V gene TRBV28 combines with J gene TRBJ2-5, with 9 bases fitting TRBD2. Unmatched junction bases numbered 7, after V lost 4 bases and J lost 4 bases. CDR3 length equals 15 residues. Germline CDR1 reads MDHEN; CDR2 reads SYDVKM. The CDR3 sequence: CASSWGGRARETQYF. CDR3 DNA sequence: TGTGCCAGCAGTTGGGGCGGGAGGGCCCGAGAGACCCAGTACTTC.

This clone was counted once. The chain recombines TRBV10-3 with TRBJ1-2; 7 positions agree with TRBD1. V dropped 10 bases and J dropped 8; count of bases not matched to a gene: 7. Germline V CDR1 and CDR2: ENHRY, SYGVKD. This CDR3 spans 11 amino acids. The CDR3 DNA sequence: TGTGCCACGCAGACAGGGATCGGCTACACCTTC. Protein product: CATQTGIGYTF.

The CDR3 sequence: CASSAPGTGVYEQYF. The DNA of the CDR3 is TGTGCCAGCAGCGCCCCCGGGACAGGGGTCTACGAGCAGTACTTC. V gene TRBV3-1 (or the pseudogene TRBV3-2) combines with J gene TRBJ2-7, with TRBD1 matching over 10 bases. The CDR3 covers 15 residues. CDR1 and CDR2 (germline): LGHDT, YNNKEL (reference sequence). J lost 3 bases, V lost 5 bases, and 7 bases had no gene match.

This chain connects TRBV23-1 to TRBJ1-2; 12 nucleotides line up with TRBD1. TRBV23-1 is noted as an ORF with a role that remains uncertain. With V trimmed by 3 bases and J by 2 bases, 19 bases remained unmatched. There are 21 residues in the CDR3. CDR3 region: CASSHPGRVRDRGLGNYGYTF. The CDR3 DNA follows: TGCGCCAGCAGTCATCCTGGAAGGGTCCGGGACAGGGGGCTTGGCAACTATGGCTACACCTTC.

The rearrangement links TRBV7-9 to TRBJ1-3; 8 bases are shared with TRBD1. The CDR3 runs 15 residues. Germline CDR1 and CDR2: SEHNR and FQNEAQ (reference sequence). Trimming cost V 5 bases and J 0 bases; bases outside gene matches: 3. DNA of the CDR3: TGTGCCAGCAGCACACAGGGGGGCTCTGGAAACACCATATATTTT. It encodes CASSTQGGSGNTIYF.

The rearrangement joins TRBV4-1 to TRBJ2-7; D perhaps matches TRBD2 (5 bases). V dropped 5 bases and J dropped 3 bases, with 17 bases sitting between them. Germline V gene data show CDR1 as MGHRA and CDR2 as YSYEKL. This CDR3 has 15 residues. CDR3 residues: CASSNRLIVGYEQYF. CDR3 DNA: TGCGCCAGCAGCAACCGACTAATCGTAGGCTACGAGCAGTACTTC.

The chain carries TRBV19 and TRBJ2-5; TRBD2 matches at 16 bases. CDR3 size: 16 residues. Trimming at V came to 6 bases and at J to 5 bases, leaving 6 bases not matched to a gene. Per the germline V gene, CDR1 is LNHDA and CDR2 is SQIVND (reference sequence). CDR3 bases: TGTGCCAGTAGGGCCGGGACTAGCGGGAGGGGCGAGACCCAGTACTTC. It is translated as CASRAGTSGRGETQYF.

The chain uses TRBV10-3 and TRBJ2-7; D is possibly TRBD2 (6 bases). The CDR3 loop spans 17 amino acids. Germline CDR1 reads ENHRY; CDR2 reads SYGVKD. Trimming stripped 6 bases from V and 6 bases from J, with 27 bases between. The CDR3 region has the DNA TGTGCCATCAGCGATCGAAATACTAGCTCGGGATCGCGCGAGCAGTACTTC. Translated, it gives CAISDRNTSSGSREQYF.